What follows are 15 T cell receptor beta chains derived from one specimen sequenced in a study of response to subunit inactivated influenza vaccine. TCRdb itself ran the RT-PCR reads through MiXCR, one entry per CDR3 protein. The data show under 850,000 distinct CDR3 sequences, with about 18% seen just once and roughly a tenth held by the top ten. The input for sequencing was PBMCs from blood, taken about 5 days after vaccination. The receptors were gathered from a man aged 50 or older who received an inactivated influenza vaccine.

CDR3 in DNA: TGTGCCAGCAGCAGACAGGGGTTAAGGAACACCGGGGAGCTGTTTTTT. Protein: CASSRQGLRNTGELFF. The chain joins TRBV7-2 to TRBJ2-2, with 8 bases matching TRBD1. The CDR3 consists of 16 residues. The ends lost 5 bases at V and 1 base at J; junction bases unmatched: 6. Germline V gene lookup returns CDR1 SGHTA and CDR2 FQGNSA.

This clonotype was seen a few times. The chain employs TRBV2 and TRBJ2-7, with TRBD2 matching 14 bases. The V gene end was trimmed by 6 bases and the J gene end by 7 bases; junction bases not matched to a gene: 8. The germline gives CDR1 SNHLY, CDR2 FYNNEI. The CDR3 consists of 15 residues. CDR3 coding DNA: TGTGCCAGCAGCGGACTAGCGGGGGGATCGGGGGAGCAGTACTTC. Protein sequence: CASSGLAGGSGEQYF.

This clonotype was detected only a few times. The J gene is TRBJ2-7, the V gene TRBV29-1, with TRBD1 matching over 10 bases. The CDR3 totals 14 residues. In germline, CDR1 is SQVTM, CDR2 ANQGSEA. V trimming: 6 bases; J trimming: 5 bases; junction bases outside the gene matches: 10. CDR3 loop: CSVETGGAYHEQYF. Here the CDR3 DNA reads TGCAGCGTGGAGACAGGGGGCGCGTATCACGAGCAGTACTTC.

This clonotype showed up just a few times. The chain combines TRBV4-1 with TRBJ2-3; no clear D gene. Germline V CDR1 and CDR2: MGHRA, YSYEKL. The CDR3 has 16 amino acids. Trimming cost V 0 bases and J 6 bases, with 16 bases left between them. CDR3 in amino acids: CASSQDPASPSDTQYF. The CDR3, as DNA: TGCGCCAGCAGCCAAGATCCAGCAAGTCCCTCCGATACGCAGTATTTT.

In this sample, this clonotype turned up a few times. This sequence joins TRBV4-3 and TRBJ2-3; D is unclear. Deletions cut 1 base from V and 1 base from J, with 9 bases between. The CDR3 totals 15 residues. The germline V gene encodes CDR1 LGHNA and CDR2 YSLEER. CDR3 coding DNA: TGCGCCAGCAGCCAAGTAGTCGGTCGCACAGATACGCAGTATTTT. Its protein product is CASSQVVGRTDTQYF.

This clonotype showed up just a few times. The chain employs TRBV20-1 and TRBJ2-7; 7 bases line up with TRBD1. This CDR3 comprises 15 residues. Germline lookup yields CDR1 DFQATT and CDR2 SNEGSKA (reference sequence). The V gene end was trimmed by 3 bases and the J gene end by 3 bases; junction bases not matched to a gene: 11. CDR3 sequence: CSARAEGQKYYEQYF. The CDR3, as DNA: TGCAGTGCTAGGGCCGAGGGACAGAAGTACTACGAGCAGTACTTC.

CDR3 DNA sequence: TGTGCCAGCAGCTCCTCTCACCCTTCCTACGAGCAGTACTTC. Translated: CASSSSHPSYEQYF. The chain recombines TRBV7-9 with TRBJ2-7, with D uncertain. V lost 4 bases and J 1 base, leaving 11 bases between the germline ends. The CDR3 extends over 14 amino acids. CDR1 and CDR2 from the germline V gene are SEHNR and FQNEAQ (reference sequence).

This clonotype has a count of ten or more. The chain uses TRBV20-1 and TRBJ2-3, with a weak D call TRBD2 (6 bases). V dropped 5 bases and J dropped 1 base, with 13 bases sitting between them. This CDR3 contains 14 residues. In germline, CDR1 is DFQATT, CDR2 SNEGSKA (reference sequence). CDR3: CSASSVSRTDTQYF. The CDR3, as DNA: TGCAGTGCTTCTAGCGTCTCCCGCACAGATACGCAGTATTTT.

This chain joins TRBV12-3 or TRBV12-4 and TRBJ1-5; D not certain. V lost 9 bases and J 0 bases, leaving 12 bases between the germline ends. This CDR3 contains 14 residues. The CDR3 region is CASSSLDSNQPQHF. The CDR3 DNA follows: TGTGCCAGTTCCTCCTTAGATAGCAATCAGCCCCAGCATTTT.

The V call is TRBV4-3, the J call TRBJ2-5; D might be TRBD1 or TRBD2, each matching 5 bases. The CDR3 runs to 15 residues. Trimming left V 1 base short and J 3 bases short, with 12 bases between. Germline V gives CDR1 LGHNA, CDR2 YSLEER. The CDR3 nucleotides read TGCGCCAGCAGCCAAGGGGACCTGGGAAAAGAGACCCAGTACTTC. This translates into CASSQGDLGKETQYF.

The chain combines TRBV12-3 or TRBV12-4 with TRBJ2-1, with 12 positions matching TRBD2. V lost 3 bases, J lost 9 bases, and 12 bases stayed unmatched. The CDR3 is 17 amino acids. The CDR3 reads CASSFSGTSGGTGEQFF. The CDR3 DNA is TGTGCCAGCAGTTTCTCCGGAACTAGCGGGGGGACCGGTGAGCAGTTCTTC.

This clonotype was observed at least ten times. V is TRBV7-9 and J is TRBJ1-4; no clear D. CDR3 length equals 14 residues. The V end was cut by 2 bases, the J end by 0 bases, with 4 bases between. Germline loops: CDR1 SEHNR, CDR2 FQNEAQ (reference sequence). This CDR3 is CASSLSATNEKLFF. The CDR3, as DNA: TGTGCCAGCAGCTTAAGTGCAACTAATGAAAAACTGTTTTTT.

This clonotype has a handful of counts. The gene calls are TRBV25-1 and TRBJ1-1; 8 bases align to TRBD1. The CDR3 contains 14 residues. Trimming removed 6 bases from V and 8 bases from J; junction bases left unmatched: 11. Germline assignment: CDR1 MGHDK and CDR2 SYGVNS. The CDR3: CASRPDRDPLEAFF. The CDR3 nucleotides read TGTGCCAGCAGGCCGGACAGGGATCCACTCGAAGCTTTCTTT. Full variable domain (missing parts from reference TRBV25-1 and TRBJ1-1): EADIYQTPRYLVIGTGKKITLECSQTMGHDKMYWYQQDPGMELHLIHYSYGVNSTEKGDLSSESTVSRIRTEHFPLTLESARPSHTSQYLCASRPDRDPLEAFFGQGTRLTVV.

This clonotype occurred many times. The chain carries TRBV12-3 or TRBV12-4 and TRBJ2-1; 12 positions match TRBD2. The V segment lost 6 bases and the J segment 7 bases; nucleotides outside the gene matches: 4. The CDR3 runs to 14 residues. CDR3 nucleotides: TGTGCCAGCAGCGGACTAGCGGGAAGAAATGAGCAGTTCTTC. This codes for CASSGLAGRNEQFF.

The table lists this clonotype with a few counts. The chain couples TRBV20-1 to TRBJ2-1; D may be TRBD2 (5 bases). The germline V gene has CDR1 DFQATT and CDR2 SNEGSKA (reference sequence). The CDR3 runs 14 residues. The germline V and J ends were trimmed by 0 bases and 10 bases, with 16 bases remaining between them. The CDR3 reads CSARDVNLAREQFF. Written as DNA, the CDR3 is TGCAGTGCTAGAGACGTAAACCTAGCACGCGAGCAGTTCTTC.